Described below is a single TCR beta chain sequence and its context. The source of the sample is a study of blood T cell repertoires in COVID-19. Only in-frame clones appear in the TCRdb table, and some are missing; sequencing was by immunoSEQ multiplex PCR. The sample records some 350,000 clones, 75% to 90% being singletons. J was trimmed by 8 bases and V by 1 base; bases with no gene match: 9. The CDR3 consists of 16 residues. CDR1 is KGHDR, CDR2 SFDVKD, per germline. This TCR derives from a man aged 18 to 30 who had recovered from COVID-19. V and J are TRBV24-1 and TRBJ2-1, with 8 bases matching TRBD2. The material sequenced was PBMCs or T cells enriched from blood (not recorded which). The CDR3 is CATSDFRGLARHEQFF. DNA of the CDR3: TGTGCCACCAGTGATTTCCGTGGACTAGCTCGGCATGAGCAGTTCTTC.